This T cell receptor beta chain is from a study of blood T cell repertoires in COVID-19. Study details: Italy, Spain and the United States were the sources of the convalescent and acute COVID-19 samples. T cells, B-cell-depleted T cells, or PBMCs provided the cDNA or gDNA that served as material.

Per the authors' pipeline: From reference gene primer amplification, estimates of nucleated cell counts were derived. Assay used: immunoSEQ multiplex PCR; TCRdb lists only in-frame clones, some missing. Clone size and V and J calls were adopted from that table, with D and trimming inferred from the DNA. This sample has about 74,000 clones, with 91% found just once. The germline V gene encodes CDR1 MNHNS and CDR2 SASEGT. This CDR3 spans 17 amino acids. V lost 4 bases and J lost 0; bases outside the gene matches: 5. The chain uses TRBV6-1 and TRBJ1-6; 8 bases align to TRBD1. This sequence was found in a woman aged 55-69 years with active COVID-19. Sequencing input: peripheral blood. The CDR3, as DNA: TGTGCCAGCAGTGGGCGGACAGGGAGCTCCTATAATTCACCCCTCCACTTT. Its translation is CASSGRTGSSYNSPLHF.